The TCR beta chain under discussion was sequenced for a study of blood T cells in healthy people across ages. The V and J ends lost 3 bases and 4 bases respectively, with 12 bases between them. The germline CDR1 and CDR2 sequences are SGHTA and FQGNSA. The CDR3 runs 14 residues. A J-beta primer mix and a sample-barcoded 5' primer were used in a second PCR of about 7 to 12 cycles. TCRdb processed the 5' RACE reads anew with MiXCR; each CDR3 protein has one entry. The sample contains around 1,900,000 distinct CDR3 sequences, 35% to 50% of which appear only once. The clonotype was recovered from a human donor in good health. The specimen sequenced was blood. The chain combines TRBV7-2 with TRBJ1-2; D not certain. The CDR3 DNA reads as TGTGCCAGCAGCTTCGGCGTCCTCCCCTATGGCTACACCTTC. Its protein is CASSFGVLPYGYTF.